Listed below are T cell receptor beta chains from one sample, sequenced in a study of T cell responses to AZD1222 COVID-19 vaccine. Using immunoSEQ multiplex PCR, the repertoire was profiled, and TCRdb retains in-frame clones only, with some absent. The sample contains more than 85,000 clones, 70% to 90% of which appear only once. Sequenced here: peripheral blood, sampled 28 days after the second AZD1222 dose. All receptors derive from an adult who received the AZD1222 COVID-19 vaccine. Each CDR3 is given with its conserved first and last residue. The D gene is left open where the match is weak. Some rows mark clone size as missing; the rest say once, few, many or name a class of expanded clone.

v_gene: TRBV5-1; d_gene: NA; abundance: NA; j_gene: TRBJ2-1; CDR3aa: CASSLSREEQFF; CDR3nt: TGCGCCAGCAGTTTATCGAGGGAAGAGCAGTTCTTC
v_gene: TRBV6-5; d_gene: NA; abundance: NA; j_gene: TRBJ1-4; CDR3aa: CASSPGFEKLFF; CDR3nt: TGTGCCAGCAGTCCGGGTTTTGAAAAACTGTTTTTT
v_gene: TRBV12-3/TRBV12-4; d_gene: NA; abundance: NA; j_gene: TRBJ1-1; CDR3aa: CASSPTRAEAFF; CDR3nt: TGTGCCAGCAGCCCGACCAGGGCTGAAGCTTTCTTT
v_gene: TRBV7-9; d_gene: NA; abundance: NA; j_gene: TRBJ1-1; CDR3aa: CASSLEGEGTEAFF; CDR3nt: TGTGCCAGCAGCTTAGAAGGGGAAGGCACTGAAGCTTTCTTT
v_gene: TRBV18; d_gene: NA; abundance: NA; j_gene: TRBJ1-5; CDR3aa: CASSPPNLGLGNQPQHF; CDR3nt: TGTGCCAGCTCACCACCCAATCTGGGGTTAGGAAATCAGCCCCAGCATTTT
v_gene: TRBV27; d_gene: NA; abundance: NA; j_gene: TRBJ2-7; CDR3aa: CASSLSATAYEQYF; CDR3nt: TGTGCCAGCAGTTTATCCGCGACAGCCTACGAGCAGTACTTC
v_gene: TRBV7-6; d_gene: NA; abundance: NA; j_gene: TRBJ1-3; CDR3aa: CAGGNTIYF; CDR3nt: TGTGCCGGTGGAAACACCATATATTTT
v_gene: TRBV19; d_gene: NA; abundance: NA; j_gene: TRBJ2-1; CDR3aa: CASRTPYNEQFF; CDR3nt: TGTGCCAGTAGAACACCTTACAATGAGCAGTTCTTC
v_gene: TRBV13; d_gene: TRBD2; abundance: NA; j_gene: TRBJ2-7; CDR3aa: CASSYGLAGRSYEQYF; CDR3nt: TGTGCCAGCAGCTATGGACTAGCCGGCCGCTCCTACGAGCAGTACTTC
v_gene: TRBV7-9; d_gene: NA; abundance: NA; j_gene: TRBJ2-1; CDR3aa: CASSLTNSYNEQFF; CDR3nt: TGTGCCAGCAGCCTGACTAACTCCTACAATGAGCAGTTCTTC
v_gene: TRBV4-1; d_gene: NA; abundance: NA; j_gene: TRBJ2-2; CDR3aa: CASSLGAGELFF; CDR3nt: TGCGCCAGCAGCTTGGGGGCCGGGGAGCTGTTTTTT
v_gene: TRBV24-1; d_gene: NA; abundance: NA; j_gene: TRBJ2-5; CDR3aa: CATSDLVSQETQYF; CDR3nt: TGTGCCACCAGTGATTTGGTGAGTCAAGAGACCCAGTACTTC
v_gene: TRBV13; d_gene: NA; abundance: NA; j_gene: TRBJ2-5; CDR3aa: CASSSPRVQETQYF; CDR3nt: TGTGCCAGCAGCTCCCCCCGGGTCCAAGAGACCCAGTACTTC
v_gene: TRBV2; d_gene: NA; abundance: NA; j_gene: TRBJ1-6; CDR3aa: CASRSAPNGDSPLHF; CDR3nt: TGTGCCAGCCGTTCTGCACCGAATGGTGACTCACCCCTCCACTTT
v_gene: TRBV7-8; d_gene: NA; abundance: NA; j_gene: TRBJ1-2; CDR3aa: CASSLGDNLSRVYGYTF; CDR3nt: TGTGCCAGCAGCTTAGGGGACAACCTTTCTCGAGTCTATGGCTACACCTTC
v_gene: TRBV11-2; d_gene: TRBD1; abundance: NA; j_gene: TRBJ1-6; CDR3aa: CASSPRTGRNSPLHF; CDR3nt: TGTGCCAGCAGCCCCCGGACAGGGAGAAATTCACCCCTCCACTTT
v_gene: TRBV7-8; d_gene: NA; abundance: NA; j_gene: TRBJ1-5; CDR3aa: CASSLEGPGYAQHF; CDR3nt: TGTGCCAGCAGCTTAGAGGGACCGGGGTACGCCCAGCATTTT
v_gene: TRBV7-7; d_gene: TRBD2; abundance: NA; j_gene: TRBJ2-1; CDR3aa: CASSFGLAGAGEQFF; CDR3nt: TGTGCCAGCAGCTTCGGACTAGCGGGAGCAGGTGAGCAGTTCTTC
v_gene: TRBV7-3; d_gene: NA; abundance: NA; j_gene: TRBJ2-7; CDR3aa: CASSLSGAFSYEQYF; CDR3nt: TGTGCCAGCAGCTTATCCGGGGCCTTCTCCTACGAGCAGTACTTC
v_gene: TRBV24-1; d_gene: TRBD2; abundance: NA; j_gene: TRBJ2-3; CDR3aa: CATSLTSEGDTQYF; CDR3nt: TGTGCCACCAGTCTGACTAGCGAAGGAGATACGCAGTATTTT
v_gene: TRBV7-9; d_gene: NA; abundance: NA; j_gene: TRBJ1-1; CDR3aa: CASSPPGSSNTEAFF; CDR3nt: TGTGCCAGCAGCCCCCCGGGGTCGTCGAACACTGAAGCTTTCTTT
v_gene: TRBV7-9; d_gene: TRBD1; abundance: NA; j_gene: TRBJ2-5; CDR3aa: CASRRQGAETQYF; CDR3nt: TGTGCCAGCAGGCGACAGGGGGCTGAGACCCAGTACTTC
v_gene: TRBV29-1; d_gene: TRBD2; abundance: NA; j_gene: TRBJ2-2; CDR3aa: CSVGTRGTGELFF; CDR3nt: TGCAGCGTCGGGACTAGAGGCACCGGGGAGCTGTTTTTT
v_gene: TRBV5-1; d_gene: TRBD1; abundance: NA; j_gene: TRBJ2-2; CDR3aa: CASSLGQGATGELFF; CDR3nt: TGCGCCAGCAGCTTGGGACAGGGTGCTACCGGGGAGCTGTTTTTT
v_gene: TRBV29-1; d_gene: NA; abundance: NA; j_gene: TRBJ2-5; CDR3aa: CSVDPQAGQETQYF; CDR3nt: TGCAGCGTTGATCCTCAGGCAGGGCAAGAGACCCAGTACTTC
v_gene: TRBV7-2; d_gene: TRBD2; abundance: NA; j_gene: TRBJ2-7; CDR3aa: CASSLDSLAGAGYEQYF; CDR3nt: TGTGCCAGCAGCTTAGATTCTCTAGCGGGGGCCGGCTACGAGCAGTACTTC
v_gene: TRBV2; d_gene: NA; abundance: NA; j_gene: TRBJ2-2; CDR3aa: CASSEWQANTGELFF; CDR3nt: TGTGCCAGCAGTGAATGGCAGGCGAACACCGGGGAGCTGTTTTTT
v_gene: TRBV5-1; d_gene: NA; abundance: once; j_gene: TRBJ2-7; CDR3aa: CASSLEGLYEQYF; CDR3nt: TGCGCCAGCAGCTTGGAGGGGCTATACGAGCAGTACTTC
v_gene: TRBV19; d_gene: NA; abundance: NA; j_gene: TRBJ1-5; CDR3aa: CASSINPDNQPQHF; CDR3nt: TGTGCCAGTAGTATAAATCCCGACAATCAGCCCCAGCATTTT
v_gene: TRBV4-2; d_gene: TRBD1; abundance: NA; j_gene: TRBJ1-3; CDR3aa: CASTIQGEAGNTIYF; CDR3nt: TGTGCCAGCACCATCCAGGGGGAGGCTGGAAACACCATATATTTT
v_gene: TRBV4-2; d_gene: TRBD1; abundance: NA; j_gene: TRBJ2-7; CDR3aa: CASSQDGTGPYEQYF; CDR3nt: TGTGCCAGCAGCCAAGACGGGACAGGACCCTACGAGCAGTACTTC
v_gene: TRBV9; d_gene: NA; abundance: NA; j_gene: TRBJ2-1; CDR3aa: CASSVSSRADSYNEQFF; CDR3nt: TGTGCCAGCAGCGTAAGTTCCCGAGCGGATTCCTACAATGAGCAGTTCTTC
v_gene: TRBV19; d_gene: NA; abundance: NA; j_gene: TRBJ2-3; CDR3aa: CASSTLAGVATDTQYF; CDR3nt: TGTGCCAGTAGTACGTTGGCAGGGGTTGCGACAGATACGCAGTATTTT
v_gene: TRBV5-8; d_gene: NA; abundance: NA; j_gene: TRBJ1-2; CDR3aa: CASSLDNYGYTF; CDR3nt: TGTGCCAGCAGCTTGGACAACTATGGCTACACCTTC
v_gene: TRBV6-1; d_gene: NA; abundance: NA; j_gene: TRBJ1-5; CDR3aa: CASSDGGAAQPQHF; CDR3nt: TGTGCCAGCAGTGACGGGGGGGCGGCTCAGCCCCAGCATTTT
v_gene: TRBV6-5; d_gene: TRBD1; abundance: NA; j_gene: TRBJ1-2; CDR3aa: CASTDRGNNYGYTF; CDR3nt: TGTGCCAGCACCGACAGGGGGAACAACTATGGCTACACCTTC
v_gene: TRBV5-1; d_gene: NA; abundance: once; j_gene: TRBJ1-1; CDR3aa: CASSPERREAFF; CDR3nt: TGCGCCAGCAGCCCAGAAAGGAGAGAAGCTTTCTTT
v_gene: TRBV6-6; d_gene: TRBD2; abundance: NA; j_gene: TRBJ2-5; CDR3aa: CASSYPREGPETQYF; CDR3nt: TGTGCCAGCAGTTACCCTAGGGAGGGCCCAGAGACCCAGTACTTC
v_gene: TRBV4-1; d_gene: NA; abundance: NA; j_gene: TRBJ2-5; CDR3aa: CASSQAVVETQYF; CDR3nt: TGCGCCAGCAGCCAAGCAGTTGTGGAGACCCAGTACTTC
v_gene: TRBV9; d_gene: NA; abundance: NA; j_gene: TRBJ1-3; CDR3aa: CASSDSGTSGNTIYF; CDR3nt: TGTGCCAGCAGCGACAGTGGGACATCAGGAAACACCATATATTTT
v_gene: TRBV7-6; d_gene: NA; abundance: NA; j_gene: TRBJ1-3; CDR3aa: CASSLGGANSGNTIYF; CDR3nt: TGTGCCAGCAGCTTAGGAGGGGCGAACTCTGGAAACACCATATATTTT
v_gene: TRBV30; d_gene: NA; abundance: once; j_gene: TRBJ1-5; CDR3aa: CAWSTHGRLRNQPQHF; CDR3nt: TGTGCCTGGAGTACCCACGGGCGACTACGGAATCAGCCCCAGCATTTT
v_gene: TRBV5-6; d_gene: NA; abundance: NA; j_gene: TRBJ2-7; CDR3aa: CASSLWYGNEQYF; CDR3nt: TGTGCCAGCAGCTTGTGGTACGGGAACGAGCAGTACTTC
v_gene: TRBV5-1; d_gene: NA; abundance: once; j_gene: TRBJ1-4; CDR3aa: CASTEMGGVATNEKLFF; CDR3nt: TGCGCCAGCACCGAAATGGGGGGAGTTGCAACTAATGAAAAACTGTTTTTT
v_gene: TRBV28; d_gene: TRBD2; abundance: NA; j_gene: TRBJ2-3; CDR3aa: CASSPTSGRGDTQYF; CDR3nt: TGTGCCAGCAGCCCCACTAGCGGGAGGGGAGATACGCAGTATTTT
v_gene: TRBV18; d_gene: NA; abundance: NA; j_gene: TRBJ2-4; CDR3aa: CASSPPPKNIQYF; CDR3nt: TGTGCCAGCTCACCACCCCCTAAAAACATTCAGTACTTC